Included here is one T cell receptor (beta chain) sequence, with context. The source of the sample is a study of shared clonotypes between healthy human individuals. Study-wide background: A donor's plate count was three for CD4 naive and three for CD4 memory; CD8 naive had two and CD8 memory one.

This table comes from immunoSEQ multiplex PCR, and its TCRdb copy is limited to in-frame clones, with some not included. This repertoire shows approximately 2,300,000 clones, about 90% found once; its top ten account for more than 0.35%. Between the trimmed V and J ends, which lost 1 base and 0 bases, there was a span of 12 bases. Germline V gives CDR1 MNHEY, CDR2 SMNVEV (reference sequence). This CDR3 has 17 residues. Sequencing was done on a sample of naive CD4+ T cells from PBMCs. Noted subset: CD45RA+ positively selected. The chain recombines TRBV27 with TRBJ1-4; D gene unclear. This TCR was recovered from a man younger than 30 in good health. Some clones in this sample may be carry-over from other donors' samples. CDR3 sequence: CASSLYGRVATNEKLFF. CDR3 bases: TGTGCCAGCAGTTTATACGGGCGAGTTGCAACTAATGAAAAACTGTTTTTT.